The source of this T cell receptor (beta chain) is a study of CD8 T cells in ankylosing spondylitis. The study, taken as a whole, reports: Clones that were linked to disease were CD8+ and were relatively rare in peripheral blood. Characteristic of ankylosing spondylitis blood, it appeared, was a TCR beta motif comprising 7 to 9 highly homologous variants.

About this clonotype: Its antigen is not identified.

In TCRdb, the 5' RACE reads were re-called with MiXCR into one record per CDR3 protein. This sample carries roughly 120,000 distinct CDR3 sequences, roughly 13% of them seen once, and the ten largest clones take under 3%. CDR3 length: 18 residues. The germline CDR1 and CDR2 sequences are PRHDT and FYEKMQ (reference sequence). V gave up 4 bases and J gave up 4 bases; unmatched junction bases: 14. The sequenced sample was blood, either unsorted or a sorted T cell fraction (not recorded which). The gene calls are TRBV13 and TRBJ2-2, with 8 bases identical to TRBD1. The sequence came from a female donor with ankylosing spondylitis or in good health (not recorded which). The CDR3 sequence: CASSSRYSGGDLTGELFF. The CDR3 DNA follows: TGTGCCAGCAGCTCCCGTTACTCAGGGGGCGATCTCACCGGGGAGCTGTTTTTT.